This T cell receptor beta chain was sequenced for a study of blood T cells in healthy people across ages. Study-level background: About one barcoded beta molecule per two T cells was captured by template switching.

Combining a sample-barcoded 5' primer with a J-beta primer mix, a second PCR ran for about 7 to 11 cycles. A minimum of 3 million CDR3-containing paired-end reads was obtained for each sample. MiXCR, applied by TCRdb to the 5' RACE reads, yields one record per CDR3 protein. The sample records 1,300,000 or so distinct CDR3 sequences, 59% being singletons. The V and J ends lost 0 bases and 7 bases respectively, with 11 bases between them. Germline V gene lookup returns CDR1 SGHRS and CDR2 YFSETQ. CDR3 length equals 15 residues. The chain uses TRBV5-1 and TRBJ1-6; D is ambiguous. This receptor was obtained from a young man in good health. The sequenced sample was blood. CDR3 in amino acids: CASSLEVSGNSPLHF. The CDR3 nucleotides are TGCGCCAGCAGCTTGGAGGTCAGCGGGAATTCACCCCTCCACTTT.